The 30 T cell receptor beta chains below come from one sample, sequenced in a study of blood T cell repertoires in COVID-19 (dated by TCRdb to 2018 to 2020). The library was prepared using the immunoSEQ multiplex PCR assay. Sourced from immuneACCESS, this table was stored by TCRdb with only in-frame sequences that have V and J called. A share of the clones is absent; for the studies checked, an unresolved V gene accounts for under half, and the remainder has no known explanation. The sample yields roughly 78,000 clones; roughly 83% were counted once. The biggest ten clones account for approximately 18% of the sample. The sequenced sample consisted of peripheral blood. Receptors originate from a woman of 80 years or more with acute or convalescent COVID-19.

J is TRBJ2-5 and V is TRBV18; unclear D gene. CDR1 is KGHSH, CDR2 LQKENI, per germline. Trimming took off 3 bases at V and 3 bases at J, with 11 bases between the two ends. The CDR3 consists of 14 residues. Here the CDR3 reads CASSPLSFEETQYF. The CDR3 DNA sequence: TGTGCCAGCTCACCCCTATCCTTCGAAGAGACCCAGTACTTC.

The chain combines TRBV18 with TRBJ2-1, with 16 bases matching TRBD2. The germline gives CDR1 KGHSH, CDR2 LQKENI. The CDR3 sequence is 16 residues long. The ends lost 3 bases at V and 6 bases at J; junction bases unmatched: 2. In nucleotides, the CDR3 is TGTGCCAGCTCACCGGGACTAGCGGGAGGGCCCAATGAGCAGTTCTTC. Translated, it gives CASSPGLAGGPNEQFF.

The rearrangement links TRBV5-6 to TRBJ1-2; 8 bases are a match to TRBD1. Per the germline V gene, CDR1 is SGHDT and CDR2 is YYEEEE. CDR3 length equals 15 residues. The trim removed 0 bases at V and 8 bases at J, leaving 9 bases unmatched. Written as DNA, the CDR3 is TGTGCCAGCAGCTTGGCCGGTGGACAGGGTTCCGGCTACACCTTC. It yields the protein CASSLAGGQGSGYTF. The full variable domain, its missing parts supplied by reference TRBV5-6 and TRBJ1-2, is DAGVTQSPTHLIKTRGQQVTLRCSPKSGHDTVSWYQQALGQGPQFIFQYYEEEERQRGNFPDRFSGHQFPNYSSELNVNALLLGDSALYLCASSLAGGQGSGYTFGSGTRLTVV.

A remark on this clone: The same CDR3 also results from other DNA sequences found in this sample. This chain connects TRBV3-1 (or the pseudogene TRBV3-2) to TRBJ1-2; no clear D. Trimming cost V 4 bases and J 4 bases, with 7 bases left between them. CDR1 is LGHDT, CDR2 YNNKEL, per germline (reference sequence). The CDR3 consists of 12 residues. CDR3 nucleotides: TGTGCCAGCAGCCCCCCCGGCTATGGCTACACCTTC. The encoded protein is CASSPPGYGYTF.

The table lists this clone with a count of one. The junction departs from the called germline gene at one end, perhaps through a read error. The chain employs TRBV2 and TRBJ2-5, with D perhaps TRBD1 (5 bases). In germline, CDR1 is SNHLY, CDR2 FYNNEI. There are 13 residues in the CDR3. This CDR3 reads CASRDTGREAQYF. The CDR3 nucleotides are TGTGCCAGCAGGGATACAGGAAGAGAGGCCCAGTACTTC.

The chain employs TRBV12-3 or TRBV12-4 and TRBJ2-1, with TRBD1 matching 9 bases. The CDR3 runs to 13 residues. V dropped 5 bases and J dropped 5; count of bases not matched to a gene: 1. DNA for the CDR3: TGTGCCAGCAGTGGGACAGGGCACAATGAGCAGTTCTTC. It yields the protein CASSGTGHNEQFF.

The rearrangement links TRBV7-9 to TRBJ2-7; TRBD1 matches 7 bases. J lost 3 bases, V lost 0 bases, and 2 bases had no gene match. CDR1 is SEHNR and CDR2 is FQNEAQ in the germline V gene (reference sequence). The CDR3 is 14 residues long. The CDR3, as DNA: TGTGCCAGCAGCTTAGCGTCAGGGGGCTACGAGCAGTACTTC. It codes for CASSLASGGYEQYF.

The CDR3 here is CSASSSGRASDEQYF. The CDR3 nucleotides read TGCAGTGCTAGTTCGAGCGGGAGGGCTAGCGACGAGCAGTACTTC. V is TRBV20-1 and J is TRBJ2-7, with 10 positions matching TRBD2. Germline trimming cut 3 bases from V and 5 bases from J; bases unmatched to any gene: 10. This CDR3 region has 15 residues. Germline CDR1 and CDR2: DFQATT and SNEGSKA (reference sequence).

This chain connects TRBV5-1 to TRBJ2-3; 9 nucleotides align to TRBD2. V shed 4 bases, J shed 1 base, and the junction held 7 bases outside the gene matches. The CDR3 is 16 amino acids. Germline V gene sequence: CDR1 SGHRS, CDR2 YFSETQ. The chain's CDR3 is CASSPSSGSGTDTQYF. The CDR3 DNA reads as TGCGCCAGCAGCCCCAGTAGCGGGAGCGGCACAGATACGCAGTATTTT.

The chain combines TRBV7-6 with TRBJ2-3, with a possible D match to TRBD2 (5 bases). This CDR3 has 16 residues. Looked up from germline, CDR1 is SGHVS and CDR2 is FNYEAQ. Trimming removed 1 base at V and 0 bases at J, with 11 bases between. CDR3 nucleotide sequence: TGTGCCAGCAGCTTAGGTTCGGGATCTAGCACAGATACGCAGTATTTT. Translation: CASSLGSGSSTDTQYF.

V usage is TRBV2 and J usage is TRBJ2-2; D gene unclear. With 8 bases removed from V and 2 bases from J, the gap between germline ends came to 12 bases. This CDR3 is built from 14 residues. Germline CDR1 reads SNHLY; CDR2 reads FYNNEI. In DNA form, the CDR3 reads TGTGCCAGCTGGGCAGGAAGAAACACCGGGGAGCTGTTTTTT. Protein sequence: CASWAGRNTGELFF.

V is TRBV5-1 and J is TRBJ1-1, with D possibly TRBD1 on 5 matching bases. Germline V gene sequence: CDR1 SGHRS, CDR2 YFSETQ. Trimming took off 0 bases at V and 8 bases at J, with 14 bases between the two ends. The CDR3 contains 14 residues. For the CDR3, the DNA is TGCGCCAGCAGCTTGGATGACAGTAAATTGGAAGCTTTCTTT. Residues: CASSLDDSKLEAFF.

This clone was counted once. V is TRBV6-6 and J is TRBJ2-7; 9 nucleotides align to TRBD2. Looked up from germline, CDR1 is MNHNY and CDR2 is SVGAGI (reference sequence). This CDR3 has 14 residues. V shed 4 bases, J shed 1 base, and the junction held 2 bases outside the gene matches. CDR3 bases: TGTGCCAGCAGTTCGACTAGCGGTTCCTACGAGCAGTACTTC. This sequence encodes CASSSTSGSYEQYF.

V and J are TRBV4-1 and TRBJ1-2, with D unclear. There are 15 residues in the CDR3. The germline gives CDR1 MGHRA, CDR2 YSYEKL. With 0 bases removed from V and 1 base from J, the gap between germline ends came to 9 bases. CDR3 sequence: CASSQDAGNNYGYTF. CDR3 DNA sequence: TGCGCCAGCAGCCAAGACGCCGGGAATAACTATGGCTACACCTTC.

The chain uses TRBV3-1 (or the pseudogene TRBV3-2) and TRBJ1-1; 7 nucleotides agree with TRBD1. V was clipped by 5 bases and J by 4 bases; unmatched bases: 7. CDR3 length: 14 amino acids. Germline loops: CDR1 LGHDT, CDR2 YNNKEL (reference sequence). DNA of the CDR3: TGTGCCAGCAGCTTCGGGACAGCGAGCACTGAAGCTTTCTTT. Translated, it gives CASSFGTASTEAFF.

The genes are TRBV21-1 and TRBJ1-3. TRBV21-1 is labeled a pseudogene. This CDR3 contains 18 residues. The CDR3 spells CASSNQQLGFDCGNTIYF. The CDR3 region has the DNA TGTGCCAGCAGCAATCAACAACTTGGGTTCGACTGTGGAAACACCATATATTTT.

The chain recombines TRBV5-1 with TRBJ2-5; 16 bases fit TRBD2. The trim removed 4 bases at V and 5 bases at J, leaving 5 bases unmatched. This CDR3 comprises 16 residues. The germline V gene encodes CDR1 SGHRS and CDR2 YFSETQ. This CDR3 is CASSEGLAGGLETQYF. CDR3 DNA: TGCGCCAGCAGCGAGGGACTAGCGGGGGGGCTTGAGACCCAGTACTTC.

The chain has TRBV29-1 and TRBJ1-5, with D hard to call. V was cut by 6 bases and J by 4 bases, with 13 bases left in between. The CDR3 spans 13 residues. The germline V gene encodes CDR1 SQVTM and CDR2 ANQGSEA. DNA for the CDR3: TGCAGCGTAATAACAGCTTTTAATCAGCCCCAGCATTTT. It translates to CSVITAFNQPQHF. The whole variable domain, remainder taken from reference TRBV29-1 and TRBJ1-5, is SAVISQKPSRDICQRGTSLTIQCQVDSQVTMMFWYRQQPGQSLTLIATANQGSEATYESGFVIDKFPISRPNLTFSTLTVSNMSPEDSSIYLCSVITAFNQPQHFGDGTRLSIL.

The gene calls are TRBV30 and TRBJ1-1; a possible D gene is TRBD1 (5 bases). This CDR3 has 14 residues. CDR1 is GTSNPN, CDR2 SVGIG, per germline (reference sequence). The germline V and J ends were trimmed by 1 base and 0 bases, with 9 bases remaining between them. The CDR3 DNA reads TGTGCCTGGAGTGCGACAGAAATGAACACTGAAGCTTTCTTT. It is translated as CAWSATEMNTEAFF.

This CDR3 reads CASSKAYGGQSSGNTIYF. The CDR3 DNA reads TGTGCCAGCAGCAAAGCTTATGGCGGGCAGAGCTCTGGAAACACCATATATTTT. This rearrangement joins TRBV21-1 to TRBJ1-3. TRBV21-1 corresponds to a pseudogene. This CDR3 spans 18 amino acids.

This chain connects TRBV20-1 to TRBJ2-7; D perhaps matches TRBD2 (6 bases). CDR1 is DFQATT, CDR2 SNEGSKA, per germline (reference sequence). The CDR3 is made up of 13 amino acids. Trimming removed 5 bases at V and 3 bases at J, with 14 bases between. The CDR3 DNA reads TGCAGTGCTCGTGTTGTGGGAGGCTACGAGCAGTACTTC. As protein: CSARVVGGYEQYF.

The gene calls are TRBV10-3 and TRBJ2-2; 8 nucleotides match TRBD2. J gave up 2 bases and V 6 bases, and 14 bases lay outside the gene matches. Looked up from germline, CDR1 is ENHRY and CDR2 is SYGVKD. This CDR3 is 18 amino acids long. The CDR3 DNA reads as TGTGCCATCAGCTTAATGAGGACGGGGGGGCTTAACACCGGGGAGCTGTTTTTT. Translation gives CAISLMRTGGLNTGELFF.

The chain recombines TRBV29-1 with TRBJ2-1, with 7 nucleotides matching TRBD2. The CDR3 runs 16 residues. The germline CDR1 and CDR2 sequences are SQVTM and ANQGSEA. Unmatched junction bases numbered 7, after V lost 0 bases and J lost 2 bases. The CDR3 DNA reads as TGCAGCGTTGAAGAATTGTCACTAGCGACCTACAATGAGCAGTTCTTC. This codes for CSVEELSLATYNEQFF.

This chain uses TRBV27 with TRBJ1-2; TRBD1 agrees at 7 bases. J was trimmed by 3 bases and V by 5 bases; bases with no gene match: 3. The CDR3 is 13 amino acids. CDR1 and CDR2 (germline): MNHEY, SMNVEV (reference sequence). For the CDR3, the DNA is TGTGCCAGCAGTCATGACAGGGACTATGGCTACACCTTC. This codes for CASSHDRDYGYTF.

This chain connects TRBV14 to TRBJ2-5, with 15 bases matching TRBD2. Trimming at V came to 1 base and at J to 5 bases, leaving 5 bases not matched to a gene. CDR3 length: 17 amino acids. Germline values: CDR1 SGHDN, CDR2 FVKESK. The CDR3 sequence: CASSQVGGLAGGETQYF. CDR3 nucleotide sequence: TGTGCCAGCAGCCAAGTAGGGGGACTAGCGGGAGGCGAGACCCAGTACTTC.

The genes are TRBV5-4 and TRBJ1-2, with 9 bases fitting TRBD1. Looked up from germline, CDR1 is SGHNT and CDR2 is YYREEE (reference sequence). This CDR3 spans 15 amino acids. V dropped 4 bases and J dropped 3; count of bases not matched to a gene: 7. The CDR3 coding sequence is TGTGCCAGCAGCGTCAACAGGGGGCGCGACTATGGCTACACCTTC. This translates into CASSVNRGRDYGYTF.

This clone has a single count. The CDR3 DNA is TGTGCCAGCAGCAGTCTCAGGGGAAGTGAGCATGGCTACACCTTC. It translates to CASSSLRGSEHGYTF. The V gene is TRBV2, the J gene TRBJ1-2; D is possibly TRBD1 (6 bases). With 6 bases removed from V and 6 bases from J, the gap between germline ends came to 20 bases. Germline V gene lookup returns CDR1 SNHLY and CDR2 FYNNEI. There are 15 residues in the CDR3.

For the CDR3, the DNA is TGTGCCAGCAGCCTGGGACACCAGAATTCGAACACCATATATTTT. It translates to CASSLGHQNSNTIYF. This chain links TRBV7-7 with TRBJ1-3; the D gene is possibly TRBD1 (6 bases). V was trimmed by 5 bases and J by 7 bases, leaving 18 bases between them. The CDR3 sequence is 15 residues long. Germline assignment: CDR1 SSHAT and CDR2 FNYEAQ (reference sequence).

The V call is TRBV11-2, the J call TRBJ1-3; D is ambiguous. This CDR3 spans 15 amino acids. Germline lookup yields CDR1 SGHAT and CDR2 FQNNGV. V was cut by 3 bases and J by 0 bases, with 9 bases left in between. CDR3 protein: CASSLDFDSGNTIYF. CDR3 in DNA: TGTGCCAGCAGCTTGGACTTTGACTCTGGAAACACCATATATTTT.

The chain couples TRBV12-5 to TRBJ1-2, with 8 bases matching TRBD1. The CDR3 totals 20 residues. V was clipped by 0 bases and J by 0 bases; unmatched bases: 15. The germline V gene encodes CDR1 LGHNT and CDR2 FRNRAP. CDR3 coding DNA: TGTGCTAGTGGTTTGGTACTTGGCGCAGGGGGCTCCCACACTAACTATGGCTACACCTTC. This sequence encodes CASGLVLGAGGSHTNYGYTF. The entire variable domain, with the rest obtained from reference TRBV12-5 and TRBJ1-2, is as follows: DARVTQTPRHKVTEMGQEVTMRCQPILGHNTVFWYRQTMMQGLELLAYFRNRAPLDDSGMPKDRFSAEMPDATLATLKIQPSEPRDSAVYFCASGLVLGAGGSHTNYGYTFGSGTRLTVV.